This T cell receptor (beta chain) was captured by sequencing in a study of T cell changes during pregnancy in multiple sclerosis. This CDR3 contains 15 residues. Germline V gene sequence: CDR1 LNHDA, CDR2 SQIVND (reference sequence). The V gene lost 6 bases and the J gene lost 6 bases, with 19 bases spanning the gap. Profiled with immunoSEQ multiplex PCR; TCRdb holds only in-frame clones, not every one. Of about 40,000 clones listed, approximately 90% were seen once; the top ten hold over 0.45%. Source: CD4+ T cells from peripheral blood mononuclear cells, taken in the third trimester of pregnancy. The chain uses TRBV19 and TRBJ2-3, with a possible D match to TRBD1 (5 bases). This sequence was found in a female donor in good health, enrolled as a control in a pregnancy study. CDR3 nucleotides: TGTGCCAGTAGGGGGCAGGAACTAACCGGCGATACGCAGTATTTT. Protein: CASRGQELTGDTQYF.